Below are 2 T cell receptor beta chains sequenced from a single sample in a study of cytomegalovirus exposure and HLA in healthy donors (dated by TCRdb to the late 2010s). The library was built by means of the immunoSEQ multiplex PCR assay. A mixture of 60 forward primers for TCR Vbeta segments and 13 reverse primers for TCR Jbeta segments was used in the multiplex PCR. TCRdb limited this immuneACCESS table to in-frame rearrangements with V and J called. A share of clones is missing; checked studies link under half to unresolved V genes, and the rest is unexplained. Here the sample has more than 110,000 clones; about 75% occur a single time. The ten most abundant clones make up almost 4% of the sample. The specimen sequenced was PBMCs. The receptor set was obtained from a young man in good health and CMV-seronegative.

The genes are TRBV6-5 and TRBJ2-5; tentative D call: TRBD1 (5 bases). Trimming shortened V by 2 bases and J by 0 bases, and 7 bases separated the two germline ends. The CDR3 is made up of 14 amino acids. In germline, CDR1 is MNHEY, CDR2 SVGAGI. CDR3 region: CASSYQGYQETQYF. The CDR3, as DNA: TGTGCCAGCAGTTACCAGGGTTACCAAGAGACCCAGTACTTC.

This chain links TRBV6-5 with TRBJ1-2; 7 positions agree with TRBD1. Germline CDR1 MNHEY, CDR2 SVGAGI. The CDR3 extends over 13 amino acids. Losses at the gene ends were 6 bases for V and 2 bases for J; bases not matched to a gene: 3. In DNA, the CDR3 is TGTGCCAGCAGGGGACAGTTCAACTATGGCTACACCTTC. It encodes CASRGQFNYGYTF.